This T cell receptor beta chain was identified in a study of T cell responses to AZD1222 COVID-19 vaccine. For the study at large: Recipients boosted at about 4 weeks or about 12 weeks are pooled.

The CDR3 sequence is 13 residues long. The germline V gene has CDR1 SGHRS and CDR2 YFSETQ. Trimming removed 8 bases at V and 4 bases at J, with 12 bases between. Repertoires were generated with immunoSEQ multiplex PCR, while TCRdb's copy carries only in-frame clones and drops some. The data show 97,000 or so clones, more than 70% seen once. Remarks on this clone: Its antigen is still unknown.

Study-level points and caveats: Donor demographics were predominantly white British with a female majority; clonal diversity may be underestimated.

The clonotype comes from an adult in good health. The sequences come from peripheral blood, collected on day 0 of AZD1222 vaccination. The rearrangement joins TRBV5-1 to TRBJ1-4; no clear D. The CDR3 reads CASSVRYNEKLFF. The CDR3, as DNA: TGCGCCAGTTCAGTGCGTTATAATGAAAAACTGTTTTTT.